The 15 T cell receptor beta chains below were found in one sample sequenced in a study of vaccination effects on CD4 cells after COVID-19. The protocol was immunoSEQ multiplex PCR, while the TCRdb copy is restricted to in-frame clones and leaves out a portion. This table holds 37,000 or so clones, roughly two thirds found once. It was after 10 days of culture that CD4+ T cells were isolated. Their antigen targets remain unknown. The material sequenced was CD4+ T cells from PBMCs cultured without peptide, taken before COVID-19 vaccination. Receptors originate from a human donor who received a COVID-19 vaccine.

The CDR3: CASSEDSNEQFF. The DNA of the CDR3 is TGTGCCAGCAGTGAAGACTCCAATGAGCAGTTCTTC. The gene calls are TRBV2 and TRBJ2-1; unclear D gene. V was trimmed by 1 base and J by 6 bases, leaving 4 bases between them. This CDR3 contains 12 residues. Germline V gene sequence: CDR1 SNHLY, CDR2 FYNNEI.

The count of this clone is one. V gene TRBV7-2 combines with J gene TRBJ2-5, with D perhaps matching TRBD2 (6 bases). Per germline, CDR1 SGHTA and CDR2 FQGNSA. This CDR3 has 15 residues. With 0 bases removed from V and 5 bases from J, the gap between germline ends came to 13 bases. This chain's CDR3 is CASSLARGVRETQYF. CDR3 in DNA: TGTGCCAGCAGCTTAGCCCGCGGGGTTCGGGAGACCCAGTACTTC.

The chain employs TRBV12-5 and TRBJ2-1, with a possible D match to TRBD1 (5 bases). The V end lost 1 base, the J end lost 9 bases, and 10 bases lay between the germline ends. The CDR3 extends over 13 amino acids. Germline assignment: CDR1 LGHNT and CDR2 FRNRAP. CDR3 in DNA: TGTGCTAGTGGTTTGGGGCGACAGAGTGAGCAGTTCTTC. The encoded protein is CASGLGRQSEQFF.

V gene TRBV10-1 combines with J gene TRBJ2-7; 10 nucleotides line up with TRBD1. Germline loops: CDR1 WNHNN, CDR2 SYGVQD (reference sequence). The CDR3 extends over 13 amino acids. V shed 6 bases, J shed 5 bases, and the junction held 4 bases outside the gene matches. Written as DNA, the CDR3 is TGCGCCAGCAGAAGACAGGGGGCCAACGAGCAGTACTTC. This gives the protein CASRRQGANEQYF.

This clone showed up just a few times. The chain employs TRBV7-9 and TRBJ2-1, with 10 bases lining up with TRBD2. Germline V gives CDR1 SEHNR, CDR2 FQNEAQ (reference sequence). The CDR3 runs 15 residues. Trimming removed 5 bases from V and 4 bases from J; junction bases left unmatched: 5. The CDR3 bases are TGTGCCAGCAGCGCGAATAGCGGGGGGTACAATGAGCAGTTCTTC. Amino acids: CASSANSGGYNEQFF.

The sample holds a few counts of this clone. The genes are TRBV6-5 and TRBJ1-2, with 11 bases lining up with TRBD1. This CDR3 is built from 15 residues. CDR1 is MNHEY and CDR2 is SVGAGI in the germline V gene. The junction had 8 bases not matched to a gene; V was cut back by 5 bases and J by 6 bases. Here the CDR3 reads CASSTGQGGQDGYTF. CDR3 DNA sequence: TGTGCCAGCAGTACGGGACAGGGGGGCCAGGATGGCTACACCTTC.

This rearrangement joins TRBV3-1 (or the pseudogene TRBV3-2) to TRBJ1-2; D unclear. CDR1 LGHDT and CDR2 YNNKEL come from the germline V gene (reference sequence). CDR3 length: 13 residues. The germline V and J ends were trimmed by 1 base and 5 bases, with 8 bases remaining between them. This CDR3 is CASSQGSNYGYTF. CDR3 nucleotides: TGTGCCAGCAGCCAAGGGTCCAATTATGGCTACACCTTC.

As to this clone: Within the sample, other DNA sequences also encode this same CDR3. This sequence joins TRBV29-1 and TRBJ1-3; a possible D gene is TRBD1 (6 bases). Deletions cut 5 bases from V and 1 base from J, with 12 bases between. CDR1 is SQVTM, CDR2 ANQGSEA, per germline. This CDR3 is 14 amino acids long. The CDR3 protein is CSVKQGSSGNTIYF. DNA for the CDR3: TGCAGCGTTAAACAGGGTTCTTCTGGAAACACCATATATTTT.

The DNA for the CDR3 is TGTGCCAGCAGTGAAGAGTTTACGGGGGTGGTGAATGAGCAGTTCTTC. Its translation is CASSEEFTGVVNEQFF. The chain joins TRBV2 to TRBJ2-1, with D maybe TRBD2 (6 bases). CDR1 is SNHLY, CDR2 FYNNEI, per germline. Trimming took 1 base from V and 7 from J, leaving 17 bases between them. The CDR3 contains 16 residues.

The J gene is TRBJ1-1, the V gene TRBV2, with 8 bases identical to TRBD1. V shed 6 bases, J shed 4 bases, and the junction held 7 bases outside the gene matches. The CDR3 spans 14 residues. Germline V lookup: CDR1 SNHLY, CDR2 FYNNEI. CDR3 sequence: CASRQGGGSTEAFF. The CDR3 coding sequence is TGTGCCAGCAGACAGGGGGGAGGAAGCACTGAAGCTTTCTTT.

This sequence joins TRBV30 and TRBJ2-5; D is undetermined. From germline, CDR1 is GTSNPN and CDR2 SVGIG (reference sequence). The CDR3 length is 13 residues. V was shortened by 4 bases and J by 1 base, with 10 bases between the two germline ends. CDR3 nucleotides: TGTGCCTGGAATCGGGCAGCCCAAGAGACCCAGTACTTC. Translated: CAWNRAAQETQYF.

The chain uses TRBV10-3 and TRBJ1-1; no definite D call. Germline V gives CDR1 ENHRY, CDR2 SYGVKD. V shed 1 base and J shed 8 bases, with 8 bases lying between them. The CDR3 spans 12 residues. The CDR3 here is CAISEFGREAFF. The CDR3 DNA reads as TGTGCCATCAGTGAGTTCGGCAGGGAAGCTTTCTTT.

V and J are TRBV6-5 and TRBJ2-2; weak D call: TRBD1 (6 bases). Trimming left V 5 bases short and J 0 bases short, with 10 bases between. Germline lookup yields CDR1 MNHEY and CDR2 SVGAGI. The length of the CDR3 is 15 residues. The DNA of the CDR3 is TGTGCCAGCAGTACGGACAGCCCGAACACCGGGGAGCTGTTTTTT. This codes for CASSTDSPNTGELFF.

The rearrangement uses TRBV7-6 and TRBJ2-3; TRBD2 is a possible D gene (5 bases). V was trimmed by 0 bases and J by 0 bases, leaving 10 bases between them. Germline V gives CDR1 SGHVS, CDR2 FNYEAQ. CDR3 length: 16 amino acids. CDR3 DNA: TGTGCCAGCAGCTTAGCGGCCCGGGGAAGCACAGATACGCAGTATTTT. Amino acids: CASSLAARGSTDTQYF.

The chain carries TRBV3-1 (or the pseudogene TRBV3-2) and TRBJ2-5, with 9 bases fitting TRBD2. Trimming took 1 base from V and 4 from J; bases not matched to a gene: 1. Germline values: CDR1 LGHDT, CDR2 YNNKEL (reference sequence). This CDR3 has 14 amino acids. CDR3 sequence (DNA): TGTGCCAGCAGCCAAGGCGGGAGGGGAGAGACCCAGTACTTC. Protein sequence: CASSQGGRGETQYF.